This TCR beta chain is from a study of tumor-infiltrating lymphocytes in primary liver carcinoma. Study-level background: Surgery removed the patients' primary liver carcinoma. Staged T1-T3 N0M0, the tumors had sizes that ranged from about 4 to 10 cm across. Study-level points and caveats: In the absence of sorting, bulk samples left CD4+ and CD8+ repertoires uncompared.

Production of TCR beta cDNA used about 500 ng total RNA together with a constant-region primer. For TCR beta, libraries were produced by three nested multiplex PCR rounds using slightly modified ARM-PCR. The opening two PCR rounds, ten to eleven cycles each, paired TRBV1-TRBV30 forward primers with a C-beta reverse primer. TCRdb reanalysed the multiplex PCR reads using MiXCR and keeps one entry per CDR3 protein. The data contain 200,000 or so distinct CDR3 sequences, roughly two thirds of them singletons. The CDR3 loop spans 14 amino acids. The germline V gene has CDR1 SGHAT and CDR2 FQNNGV. Concerning this clonotype itself: Its specificity is not known. The junction departs from germline at one end; a sequencing error may be responsible.

Unsorted whole blood yielded the blood RNA, and germline DNA was also extracted. This sequence originates from a woman aged 60-75 years with primary liver carcinoma and hepatitis B virus infection. The chain employs TRBV11-2 and TRBJ2-1; weak D call: TRBD2 (6 bases). Source material: peripheral blood. CDR3 loop: CAISLTGGRDELFF. As DNA, the CDR3 is TGTGCCATCAGCTTAACGGGTGGGCGGGATGAGCTGTTCTTC.